This is a list of T cell receptor beta chains from one sample in a study of preoperative IRX-2 immunotherapy in early breast cancer. Profiled with immunoSEQ multiplex PCR; TCRdb holds only in-frame clones, not every one. The repertoire holds about 19,000 clones, roughly 80% seen once, with 0.95% to 1.5% in the top ten. Specimen: lymph node tissue, collected after IRX-2 immunotherapy. The source is a human donor with breast cancer. Each CDR3 is given with its conserved first and last residue. D genes are given only for firm matches. Rows give clone size only sometimes, using once, few, many, or a class for an expanded clone.

V,D,size,J,DNA,CDR3
TRBV19,.,once,TRBJ2-5,TGTGCCAGTAGTAACAGCGGACAAGAGACCCAGTACTTC,CASSNSGQETQYF
TRBV12-5,TRBD2,.,TRBJ2-7,TGTGCCAGCGGGATTTCCTACGAGCAGTACTTC,CASGISYEQYF
TRBV6-8,.,.,TRBJ1-1,TGTGCCAGCAGCCGCGTTTTCGGATTGAACACTGAAGCTTTCTTT,CASSRVFGLNTEAFF
TRBV6-8,TRBD1,.,TRBJ2-7,TGTGCCAGCAGTCTTAAAACAGGGGTCGGTTCCTACGAGCAGTACTTC,CASSLKTGVGSYEQYF
TRBV9,TRBD1,.,TRBJ2-5,TGTGCCAGCAGTGAAGTAGGGGGACAGGGTCCAGAGACCCAGTACTTC,CASSEVGGQGPETQYF
TRBV7-6,TRBD2,.,TRBJ2-2,TGTGCCAGCAGCCTCCTCCGACTAGCGGGGGGCACCGGGGAGCTGTTTTTT,CASSLLRLAGGTGELFF
TRBV18,.,.,TRBJ1-4,TGTGCCAGCTCACCCGCCGAAGGGACACCCAATGAAAAACTGTTTTTT,CASSPAEGTPNEKLFF
TRBV2,.,.,TRBJ2-7,TGTGCCAACCGGGCAGGGAGCTCCTACGAGCAGTACTTC,CANRAGSSYEQYF
TRBV12-5,.,.,TRBJ2-7,TGTGCTAGTGGTTTGGTAGGCAGGGCATACGAGCAGTACTTC,CASGLVGRAYEQYF
TRBV6-8,TRBD2,few,TRBJ2-3,TGTGCCAGCAGCCAACTAGCGGGAGTCGGCACAGATACGCAGTATTTT,CASSQLAGVGTDTQYF
TRBV5-1,.,.,TRBJ2-2,TGCGCCAGCAGCTTGGAGTGGGTCAACACCGGGGAGCTGTTTTTT,CASSLEWVNTGELFF
TRBV12-5,TRBD2,.,TRBJ2-1,TGTGCCAGCATCAACTCCCAGACTAGCGGACTTTACAATGAGCAGTTCTTC,CASINSQTSGLYNEQFF
TRBV28,TRBD1,.,TRBJ2-5,TGTGCCGGAAGTAAGGGACAGGGGCGAGAGACCCAGTACTTC,CAGSKGQGRETQYF
TRBV10-2,.,.,TRBJ2-1,TGCGCCAGCAGTGGAACAGCTGTCTCGGTCCCCTACAATGAGCAGTTCTTC,CASSGTAVSVPYNEQFF
TRBV19,TRBD1,.,TRBJ1-2,TGTGCCAGTAGTATAACAGGGGGTCGGGGCTACACCTTC,CASSITGGRGYTF
TRBV2,.,.,TRBJ2-6,TGTGCCAGCAGCTCAGGGTACGGGGCCAACGTCCTGACTTTC,CASSSGYGANVLTF
TRBV5-1,TRBD2,.,TRBJ2-7,TGCGCCAGCAGAAAGCCGGGAGGATTATCCGAGCAGTACTTC,CASRKPGGLSEQYF
TRBV28,TRBD1,.,TRBJ2-7,TGTGCCAGCAGTTCCGATACAGGGGCCCCTAGAGAGCAGTACTTC,CASSSDTGAPREQYF
TRBV19,.,.,TRBJ1-2,TGTGCCAGTAGTATCCGGCAGGGAGGCAACTATGGCTACACCTTC,CASSIRQGGNYGYTF
TRBV11-3,.,.,TRBJ2-4,TGTGCCAGCAGCCGCATGGGTTCTGTTCTGACCAAAAACATTCAGTACTTC,CASSRMGSVLTKNIQYF
TRBV6-8,.,.,TRBJ1-2,TGTGCCAGCACCGAACAGAGCTATGGCTACACCTTC,CASTEQSYGYTF
TRBV6-8,.,.,TRBJ2-7,TGTGCCAGCAGTTACTCAGTCCTGGCAAGCTCCTACGAGCAGTACTTC,CASSYSVLASSYEQYF
TRBV19,TRBD2,.,TRBJ2-7,TGTGCCACCCGCGGTTGGGCTAGCGGAGACGAGCAGTACTTC,CATRGWASGDEQYF
TRBV6-1,TRBD1,few,TRBJ1-1,TGTGCCAGCAGTGAAGGTTGGGGGACAGGGGGGAACACTGAAGCTTTCTTT,CASSEGWGTGGNTEAFF
TRBV11-3,.,once,TRBJ1-6,TGTGCCAGCAGACCCAGCTGGGAGGCCGTGAATTCACCCCTCCACTTT,CASRPSWEAVNSPLHF
TRBV19,.,once,TRBJ1-2,TGTGCCAGTAGTATGGTGCCCACCATCCCTGGCTACACCTTC,CASSMVPTIPGYTF
TRBV18,.,.,TRBJ2-5,TGTGCCAGCTCACCCGCCGAAACGGCCCAGTACTTC,CASSPAETAQYF
TRBV10-2,TRBD1,.,TRBJ2-7,TGCGCCAGCAGCCCAGGGGGCATCCAATACGAGCAGTACTTC,CASSPGGIQYEQYF
TRBV19,.,.,TRBJ1-2,TGTGCCAGTAGTATGGCTCAGGGAAGGTATGGCTACACCTTC,CASSMAQGRYGYTF
TRBV6-8,TRBD2,.,TRBJ2-3,TGTGCCAGCAGTGACCGAAAAAGCGGGGGACCTGATACGCAGTATTTT,CASSDRKSGGPDTQYF
TRBV7-7,.,.,TRBJ1-1,TGTGCCAGCAGTCCCCTCGACTCAGGCCGGACTGAAGCTTTCTTT,CASSPLDSGRTEAFF
TRBV18,TRBD1,.,TRBJ1-4,TGTGCCAGCTCACCGGGACAGGCTAATGAAAAACTGTTTTTT,CASSPGQANEKLFF
TRBV19,TRBD2,.,TRBJ2-3,TGTGCCAGTAGTATAGGATCTAGCGGGAGTATAGGAAATACGCAGTATTTT,CASSIGSSGSIGNTQYF
TRBV4-1,TRBD2,.,TRBJ2-1,TGCGCCAGCAGCCAAGTGCGACTAGCGGTGTACAATGAGCAGTTCTTC,CASSQVRLAVYNEQFF
TRBV14,.,.,TRBJ2-6,TGTGCCAGCAGCCAAGACTTCGGGGCTGGGGCCAACGTCCTGACTTTC,CASSQDFGAGANVLTF
TRBV29-1,.,.,TRBJ2-3,TGCAGCGTTGAAGCTAGCACAGATACGCAGTATTTT,CSVEASTDTQYF
TRBV6-8,.,.,TRBJ1-6,TGTGCCAGCAGTGACAGCCTCGGCCCTAATTCACCCCTCCACTTT,CASSDSLGPNSPLHF
TRBV6-8,TRBD2,.,TRBJ2-5,TGTGCCAGCAGTCTCCGGACTAGCGTAAAGACCCAGTACTTC,CASSLRTSVKTQYF
TRBV6-8,TRBD2,.,TRBJ2-7,TGTGCCAGCAGTTACTCGGCTAGCGGGAGCGGCGAGCAGTACTTC,CASSYSASGSGEQYF
TRBV6-8,TRBD1,.,TRBJ1-6,TGTGCCAGCAGCCGAACTTGGACAGGGGATAATTCACCCCTCCACTTT,CASSRTWTGDNSPLHF
TRBV11-3,TRBD1,.,TRBJ1-4,TGTGCCAGCAGCCTACAGGGGGGTGGTGAAAAACTGTTTTTT,CASSLQGGGEKLFF
TRBV18,.,.,TRBJ2-5,TGTGCCAGCTCACCAACGACAGAAGAGACCCAGTACTTC,CASSPTTEETQYF
TRBV6-8,TRBD1,.,TRBJ1-4,TGTGCCAGCAGTGAGTTCCAGGGGGGTGAAAAACTGTTTTTT,CASSEFQGGEKLFF
TRBV10-1,.,.,TRBJ2-7,TGCGCCAGCAGTGAGGGGGTAGCCTACGAGCAGTACTTC,CASSEGVAYEQYF
TRBV30,.,.,TRBJ2-5,TGTGCCTGGAGTGTACAAACCGGATGGCAAGAGACCCAGTACTTC,CAWSVQTGWQETQYF
TRBV28,.,.,TRBJ1-1,TGTGCCAGCAGTTTATGGGGGCTGGGAGCTTTCTTT,CASSLWGLGAFF
TRBV11-3,.,once,TRBJ2-1,TGTGCCAGCAGTGGGGATATCGGACCGGCGGACTACAATGAGCAGTTCTTC,CASSGDIGPADYNEQFF
TRBV4-1,TRBD1,.,TRBJ1-4,TGCGCCAGCCGTGGACAGGGGGGGGCTAATGAAAAACTGTTTTTT,CASRGQGGANEKLFF
TRBV19,TRBD1,.,TRBJ1-4,TGTGCCAGTAGCAGAAGGGACAGACTGTTTTTT,CASSRRDRLFF
TRBV11-3,TRBD2,once,TRBJ2-1,TGTGCCAGCAGCCCAGACGGGGGGGCCTGGGGCAATGAGCAGTTCTTC,CASSPDGGAWGNEQFF
TRBV30,.,few,TRBJ2-4,TGTGCCTGGAGTGCGTTAGACCTAGCCAAAAACATTCAGTACTTC,CAWSALDLAKNIQYF